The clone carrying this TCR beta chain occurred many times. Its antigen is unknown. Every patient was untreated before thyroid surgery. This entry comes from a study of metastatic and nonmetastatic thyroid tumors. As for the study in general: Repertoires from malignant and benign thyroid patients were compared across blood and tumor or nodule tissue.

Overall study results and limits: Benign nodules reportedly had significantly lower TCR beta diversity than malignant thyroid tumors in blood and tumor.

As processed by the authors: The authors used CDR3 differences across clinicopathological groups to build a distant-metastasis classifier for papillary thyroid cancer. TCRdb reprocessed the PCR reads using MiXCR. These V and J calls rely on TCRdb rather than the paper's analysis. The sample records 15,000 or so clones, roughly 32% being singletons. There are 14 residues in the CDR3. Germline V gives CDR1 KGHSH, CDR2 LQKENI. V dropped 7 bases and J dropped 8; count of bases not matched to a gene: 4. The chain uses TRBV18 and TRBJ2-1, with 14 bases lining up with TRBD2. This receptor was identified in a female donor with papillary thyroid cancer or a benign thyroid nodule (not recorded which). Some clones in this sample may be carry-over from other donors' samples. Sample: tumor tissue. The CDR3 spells CASFGLAGGDEQFF. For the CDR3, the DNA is TGTGCCAGCTTCGGACTAGCGGGGGGTGATGAGCAGTTCTTC. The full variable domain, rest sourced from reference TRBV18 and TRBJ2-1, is NAGVMQNPRHLVRRRGQEARLRCSPMKGHSHVYWYRQLPEEGLKFMVYLQKENIIDESGMPKERFSAEFPKEGPSILRIQQVVRGDSAAYFCASFGLAGGDEQFFGPGTRLTVL.